Below are 5 T cell receptor beta chains sequenced from a single sample in a study of cytotoxic CD8 clonotypes in ibrutinib-treated CLL. Sequencing used immunoSEQ multiplex PCR; TCRdb keeps in-frame clones, though not all of them. Here the sample spans more than 300,000 clones, just under 80% being singletons. The input for sequencing was PBMCs, taken before ibrutinib treatment. These receptors were collected from a human donor with chronic lymphocytic leukemia.

The chain carries TRBV29-1 and TRBJ2-7; D not certain. Germline V gives CDR1 SQVTM, CDR2 ANQGSEA. The CDR3 is 13 amino acids. V shed 4 bases and J shed 3 bases, with 13 bases lying between them. The CDR3 sequence is CSVVGIWDYEQYF. Here the CDR3 DNA reads TGCAGCGTTGTGGGTATATGGGACTACGAGCAGTACTTC.

The rearrangement uses TRBV29-1 and TRBJ2-2; 7 nucleotides align to TRBD2. CDR3 length equals 14 residues. V gave up 3 bases and J gave up 4 bases; unmatched junction bases: 5. Germline lookup yields CDR1 SQVTM and CDR2 ANQGSEA. CDR3 bases: TGCAGCGTTGATATAAGCGGGACCACCGGGGAGCTGTTTTTT. Translated: CSVDISGTTGELFF.

This sequence joins TRBV1 and TRBJ2-1; the table's D call TRBD2 went unverified against the DNA. TRBV1 has pseudogene status. CDR3 length: 15 amino acids. CDR3 sequence reads: CTSSQGRAFYNEQFF. CDR3 nucleotides: TGCACCAGCAGCCAAGGCCGCGCCTTTTACAATGAGCAGTTCTTC.

The chain couples TRBV5-4 to TRBJ2-5; 13 bases are a match to TRBD2. V lost 0 bases to trimming and J lost 5 bases; unmatched junction nucleotides: 7. This CDR3 comprises 17 residues. Germline loops: CDR1 SGHNT, CDR2 YYREEE (reference sequence). CDR3 sequence: CASSLASGTSGMETQYF. The CDR3 DNA sequence: TGTGCCAGCAGCTTGGCGAGCGGGACTAGCGGGATGGAGACCCAGTACTTC.

This sequence joins TRBV9 and TRBJ2-1; TRBD2 aligns across 10 bases. Germline trimming cut 0 bases from V and 2 bases from J; bases unmatched to any gene: 5. Germline CDR1 is SGDLS and CDR2 is YYNGEE. The CDR3 contains 17 residues. The CDR3 DNA follows: TGTGCCAGCAGCGTAGGGGCTAGCGGGAGCGCCTACAATGAGCAGTTCTTC. Its translation: CASSVGASGSAYNEQFF.